This TCR beta chain was found in a study of OX40 agonist ivuxolimab in advanced cancers. Looking at the study overall: Ivuxolimab was delivered to patients intravenously every 2 weeks at doses spanning 0.01 to 10 mg/kg. Study-wide findings and caveats: Undetermined was the antigen specificity of the expanded peripheral T cells. Dosing at 0.1 to 3.0 mg/kg was accompanied by clonal expansion of CD4+ and CD8+ blood T cells by week 6. There were, on average, more expanded clones in CD8+ T cells than in CD4+.

The CDR3 spans 17 residues, counting both ends. CDR1 is LGHNA and CDR2 is YSLEER in the germline V gene. A remark on this clone: Its specificity is not known. The DNA is left out, because the CDR3 cannot be placed on it with certainty; the CDR3 is given as TCRdb lists it.

The method was immunoSEQ multiplex PCR; TCRdb's version includes in-frame clones alone and lacks a portion of them. Counted here are approximately 89,000 clones, roughly 84% occurring once; the ten biggest clones make up approximately 0.3%. This sequence was found in an adult with an advanced solid tumor such as melanoma, head and neck, liver or kidney cancer. The input for sequencing was CD4+ or CD8+ T cells sorted from blood, taken in a trial of the OX40 agonist ivuxolimab. The chain combines TRBV4-3 with TRBJ1-2; TRBD1, the table's D call, lacks a check against the DNA. CDR3 in amino acids: CASSQDFGPGRPYGYTF.